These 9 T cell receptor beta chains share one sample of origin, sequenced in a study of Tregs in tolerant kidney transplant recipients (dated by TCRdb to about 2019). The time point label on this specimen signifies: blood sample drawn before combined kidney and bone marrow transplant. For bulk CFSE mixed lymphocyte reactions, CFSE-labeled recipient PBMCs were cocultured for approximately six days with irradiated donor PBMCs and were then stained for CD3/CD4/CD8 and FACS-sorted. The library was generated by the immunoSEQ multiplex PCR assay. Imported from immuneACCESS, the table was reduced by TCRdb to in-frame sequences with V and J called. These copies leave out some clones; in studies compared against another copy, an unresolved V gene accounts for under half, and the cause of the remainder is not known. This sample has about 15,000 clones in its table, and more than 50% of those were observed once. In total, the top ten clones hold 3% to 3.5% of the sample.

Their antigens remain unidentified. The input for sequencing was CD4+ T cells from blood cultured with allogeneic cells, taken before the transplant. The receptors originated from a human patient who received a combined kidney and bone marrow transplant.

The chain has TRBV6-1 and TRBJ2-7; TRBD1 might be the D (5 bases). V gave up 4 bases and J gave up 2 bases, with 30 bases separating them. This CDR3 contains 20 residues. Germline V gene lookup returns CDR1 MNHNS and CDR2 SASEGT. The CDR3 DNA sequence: TGTGCCAGCAGTGGAGTAGGCGGTAGACAGCTCCCCCCGGGCCCCTACGAGCAGTACTTC. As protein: CASSGVGGRQLPPGPYEQYF.

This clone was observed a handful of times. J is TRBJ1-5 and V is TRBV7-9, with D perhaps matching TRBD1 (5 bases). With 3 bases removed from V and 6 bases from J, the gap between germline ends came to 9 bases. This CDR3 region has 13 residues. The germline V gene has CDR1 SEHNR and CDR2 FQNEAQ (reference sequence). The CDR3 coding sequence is TGTGCCAGCAGCTTGGTAGGGGCTCAGCCCCAGCATTTT. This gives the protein CASSLVGAQPQHF.

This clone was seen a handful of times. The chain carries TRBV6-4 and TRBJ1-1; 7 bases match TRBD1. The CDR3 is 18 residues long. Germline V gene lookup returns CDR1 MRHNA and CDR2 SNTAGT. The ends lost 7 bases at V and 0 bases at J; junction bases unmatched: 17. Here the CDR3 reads CASIEYSWDDRVNTEAFF. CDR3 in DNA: TGTGCCAGCATAGAATACTCATGGGATGACAGGGTGAACACTGAAGCTTTCTTT.

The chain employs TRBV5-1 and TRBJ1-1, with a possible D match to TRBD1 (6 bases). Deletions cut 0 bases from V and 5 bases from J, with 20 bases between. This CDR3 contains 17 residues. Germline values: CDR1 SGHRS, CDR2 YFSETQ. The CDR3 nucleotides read TGCGCCAGCAGCTTGGATTGGGGCAGGGGAACGAAAACTGAAGCTTTCTTT. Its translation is CASSLDWGRGTKTEAFF.

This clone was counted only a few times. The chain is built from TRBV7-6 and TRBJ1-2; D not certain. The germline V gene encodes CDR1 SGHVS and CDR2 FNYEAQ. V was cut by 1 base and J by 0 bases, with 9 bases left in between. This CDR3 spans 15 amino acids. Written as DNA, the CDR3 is TGTGCCAGCAGCTTAGACCCAGGTCCTAACTATGGCTACACCTTC. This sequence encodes CASSLDPGPNYGYTF. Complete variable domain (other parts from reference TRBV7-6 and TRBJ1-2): GAGVSQSPRYKVTKRGQDVALRCDPISGHVSLYWYRQALGQGPEFLTYFNYEAQQDKSGLPNDRFSAERPEGSISTLTIQRTEQRDSAMYRCASSLDPGPNYGYTFGSGTRLTVV.

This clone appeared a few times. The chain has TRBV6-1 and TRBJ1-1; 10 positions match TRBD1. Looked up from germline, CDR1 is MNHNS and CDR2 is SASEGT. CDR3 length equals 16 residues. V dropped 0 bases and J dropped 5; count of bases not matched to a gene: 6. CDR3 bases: TGTGCCAGCAGTGAAGCTCCGACAGGGGGCGTGACTGAAGCTTTCTTT. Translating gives CASSEAPTGGVTEAFF.

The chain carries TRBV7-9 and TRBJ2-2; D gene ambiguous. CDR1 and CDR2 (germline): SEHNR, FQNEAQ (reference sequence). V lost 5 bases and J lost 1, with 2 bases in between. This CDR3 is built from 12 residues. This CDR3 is CASSLNTGELFF. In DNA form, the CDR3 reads TGTGCCAGCAGCCTGAACACCGGGGAGCTGTTTTTT.

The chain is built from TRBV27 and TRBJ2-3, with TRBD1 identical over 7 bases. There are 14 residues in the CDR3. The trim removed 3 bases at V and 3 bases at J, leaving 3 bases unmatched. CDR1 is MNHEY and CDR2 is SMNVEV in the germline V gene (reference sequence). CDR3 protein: CASSFNRGTDTQYF. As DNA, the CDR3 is TGTGCCAGCAGTTTCAACAGGGGTACAGATACGCAGTATTTT.

The CDR3 nucleotides read TGTGCCAGCAGCCCCCCGGGGGACTACGAGCAGTACTTC. Amino acids: CASSPPGDYEQYF. The chain links TRBV7-9 to TRBJ2-7, with a tentative D call TRBD2 (6 bases). Germline V lookup: CDR1 SEHNR, CDR2 FQNEAQ (reference sequence). The CDR3 length is 13 residues. Trimming took 5 bases from V and 3 from J, leaving 11 bases between them.